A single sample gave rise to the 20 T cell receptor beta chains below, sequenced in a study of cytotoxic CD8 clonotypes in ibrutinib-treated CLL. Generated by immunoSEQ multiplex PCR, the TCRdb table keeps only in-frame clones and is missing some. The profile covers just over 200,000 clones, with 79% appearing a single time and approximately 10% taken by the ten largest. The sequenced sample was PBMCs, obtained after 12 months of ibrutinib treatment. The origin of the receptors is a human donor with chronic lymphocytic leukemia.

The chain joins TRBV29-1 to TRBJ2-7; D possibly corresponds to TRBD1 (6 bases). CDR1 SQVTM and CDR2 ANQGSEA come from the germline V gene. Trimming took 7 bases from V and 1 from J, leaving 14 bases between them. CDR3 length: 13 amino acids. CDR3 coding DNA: TGCAGCGCCACCCGCGACAGGTCCTACGAGCAGTACTTC. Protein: CSATRDRSYEQYF.

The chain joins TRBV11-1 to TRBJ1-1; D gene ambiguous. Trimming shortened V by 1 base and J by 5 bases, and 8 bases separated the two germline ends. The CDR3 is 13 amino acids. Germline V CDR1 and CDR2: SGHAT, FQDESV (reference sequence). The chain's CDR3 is CASSLVETTEAFF. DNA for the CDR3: TGTGCCAGCAGCTTAGTCGAAACAACTGAAGCTTTCTTT.

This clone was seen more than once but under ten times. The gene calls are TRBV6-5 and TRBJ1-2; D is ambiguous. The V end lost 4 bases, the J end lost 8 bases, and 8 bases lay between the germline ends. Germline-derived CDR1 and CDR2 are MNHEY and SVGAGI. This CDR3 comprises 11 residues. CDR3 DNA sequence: TGTGCCAGCAGTTCAGGCTACGGCTACACCTTC. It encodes CASSSGYGYTF.

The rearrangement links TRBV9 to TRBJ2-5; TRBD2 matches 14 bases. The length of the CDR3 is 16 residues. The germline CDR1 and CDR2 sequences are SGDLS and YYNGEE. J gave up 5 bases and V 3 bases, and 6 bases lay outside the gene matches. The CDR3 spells CASSAGTSGGGETQYF. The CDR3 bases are TGTGCCAGCAGCGCTGGGACTAGCGGGGGAGGTGAGACCCAGTACTTC.

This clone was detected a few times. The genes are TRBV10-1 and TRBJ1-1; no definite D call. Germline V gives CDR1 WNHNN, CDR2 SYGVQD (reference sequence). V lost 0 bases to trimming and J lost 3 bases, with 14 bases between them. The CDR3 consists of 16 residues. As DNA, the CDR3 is TGCGCCAGCAGTGAGTCCCATCGGTTCGGGGACACTGAAGCTTTCTTT. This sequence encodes CASSESHRFGDTEAFF.

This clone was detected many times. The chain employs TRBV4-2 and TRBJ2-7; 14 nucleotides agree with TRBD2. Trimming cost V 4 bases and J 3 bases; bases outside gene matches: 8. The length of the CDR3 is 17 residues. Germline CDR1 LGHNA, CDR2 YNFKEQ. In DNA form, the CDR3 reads TGTGCCAGCAGCCCCTCCACGGGACTAGCGGGGGACTACGAGCAGTACTTC. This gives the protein CASSPSTGLAGDYEQYF.

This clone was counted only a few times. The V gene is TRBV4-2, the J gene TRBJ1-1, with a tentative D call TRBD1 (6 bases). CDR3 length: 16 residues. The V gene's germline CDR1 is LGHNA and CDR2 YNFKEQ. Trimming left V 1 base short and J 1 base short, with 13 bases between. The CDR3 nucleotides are TGTGCCAGCAGCCAAGCGCGGGGGGCAGGGAACACTGAAGCTTTCTTT. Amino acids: CASSQARGAGNTEAFF.

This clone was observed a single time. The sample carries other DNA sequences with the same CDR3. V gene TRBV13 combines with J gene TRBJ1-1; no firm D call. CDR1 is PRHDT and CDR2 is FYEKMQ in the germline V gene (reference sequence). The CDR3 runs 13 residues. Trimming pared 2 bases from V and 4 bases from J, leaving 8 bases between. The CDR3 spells CASSLSGSTEAFF. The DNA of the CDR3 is TGTGCCAGCAGCTTATCGGGGAGCACTGAAGCTTTCTTT.

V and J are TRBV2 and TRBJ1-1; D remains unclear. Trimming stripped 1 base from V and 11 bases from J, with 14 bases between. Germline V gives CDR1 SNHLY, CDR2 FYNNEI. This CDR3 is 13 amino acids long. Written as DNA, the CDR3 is TGTGCCAGCAGTGAAGATTCGGTAGGTCGGGCTTTCTTT. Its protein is CASSEDSVGRAFF.

CDR3 amino acids: CASSDLSGGPTQQYF. DNA of the CDR3: TGTGCCAGCTCAGATCTCAGCGGGGGGCCCACCCAGCAGTACTTC. The J gene is TRBJ2-7, the V gene TRBV18, with 9 bases lining up with TRBD2. Germline trimming cut 5 bases from V and 8 bases from J; bases unmatched to any gene: 13. The germline V gene encodes CDR1 KGHSH and CDR2 LQKENI. The length of the CDR3 is 15 residues.

CDR3 amino acids: CASSELVTGNEKLFF. CDR3 in DNA: TGTGCCAGCAGTGAACTAGTGACCGGGAATGAAAAACTGTTTTTT. The chain links TRBV6-1 to TRBJ1-4, with D unclear. Trimming removed 2 bases from V and 5 bases from J, with 12 bases in between. Germline V CDR1 and CDR2: MNHNS, SASEGT. CDR3 length: 15 residues.

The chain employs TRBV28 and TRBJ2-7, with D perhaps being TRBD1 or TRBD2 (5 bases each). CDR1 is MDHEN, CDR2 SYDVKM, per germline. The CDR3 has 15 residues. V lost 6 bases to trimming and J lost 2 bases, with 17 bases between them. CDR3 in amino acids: CASSLNGGPTYEQYF. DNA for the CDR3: TGTGCCAGCAGCCTGAATGGGGGTCCAACCTACGAGCAGTACTTC.

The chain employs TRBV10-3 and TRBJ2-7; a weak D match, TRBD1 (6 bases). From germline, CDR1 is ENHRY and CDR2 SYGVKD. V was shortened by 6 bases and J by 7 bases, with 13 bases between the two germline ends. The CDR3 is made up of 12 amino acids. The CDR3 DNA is TGTGCCATCAGCTCAACAGGGAAGGAGCAGTACTTC. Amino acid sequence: CAISSTGKEQYF.

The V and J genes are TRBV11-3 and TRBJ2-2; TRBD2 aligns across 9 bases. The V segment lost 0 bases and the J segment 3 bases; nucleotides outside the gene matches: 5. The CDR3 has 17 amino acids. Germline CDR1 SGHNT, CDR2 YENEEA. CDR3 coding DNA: TGTGCCAGCAGCTTAGAGGCGGGAGGGCCCTACACCGGGGAGCTGTTTTTT. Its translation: CASSLEAGGPYTGELFF. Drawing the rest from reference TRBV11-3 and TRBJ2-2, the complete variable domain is EAGVVQSPRYKIIEKKQPVAFWCNPISGHNTLYWYLQNLGQGPELLIRYENEEAVDDSQLPKDRFSAERLKGVDSTLKIQPAELGDSAVYLCASSLEAGGPYTGELFFGEGSRLTVL.

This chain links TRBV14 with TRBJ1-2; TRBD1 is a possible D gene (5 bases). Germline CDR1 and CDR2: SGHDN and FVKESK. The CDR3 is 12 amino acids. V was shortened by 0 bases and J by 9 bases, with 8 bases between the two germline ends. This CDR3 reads CASSQDRASYTF. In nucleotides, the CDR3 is TGTGCCAGCAGCCAAGACAGGGCAAGCTACACCTTC.

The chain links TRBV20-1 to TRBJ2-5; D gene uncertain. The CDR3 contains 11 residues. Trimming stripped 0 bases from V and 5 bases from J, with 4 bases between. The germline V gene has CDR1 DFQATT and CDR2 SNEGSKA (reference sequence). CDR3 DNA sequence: TGCAGTGCTAGAGATGCGGAGACCCAGTACTTC. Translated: CSARDAETQYF.

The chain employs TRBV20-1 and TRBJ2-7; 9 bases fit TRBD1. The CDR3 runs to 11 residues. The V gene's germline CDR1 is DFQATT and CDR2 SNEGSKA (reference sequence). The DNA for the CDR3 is TGCAGCGCTGACAGGGGGTACGAGCAGTACTTC. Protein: CSADRGYEQYF.

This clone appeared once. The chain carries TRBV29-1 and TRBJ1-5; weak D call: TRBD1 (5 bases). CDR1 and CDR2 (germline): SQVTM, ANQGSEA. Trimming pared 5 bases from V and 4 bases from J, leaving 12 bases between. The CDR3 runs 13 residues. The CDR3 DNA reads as TGCAGCGTTTTATCAGGGTTGAATCAGCCCCAGCATTTT. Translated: CSVLSGLNQPQHF.

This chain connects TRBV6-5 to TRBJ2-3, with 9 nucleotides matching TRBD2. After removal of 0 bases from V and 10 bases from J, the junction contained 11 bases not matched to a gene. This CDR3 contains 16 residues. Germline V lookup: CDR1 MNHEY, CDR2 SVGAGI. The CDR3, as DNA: TGTGCCAGCAGTTACTCTTACCGCGCGGGGGGGCCGCCGCAGTATTTT. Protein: CASSYSYRAGGPPQYF.

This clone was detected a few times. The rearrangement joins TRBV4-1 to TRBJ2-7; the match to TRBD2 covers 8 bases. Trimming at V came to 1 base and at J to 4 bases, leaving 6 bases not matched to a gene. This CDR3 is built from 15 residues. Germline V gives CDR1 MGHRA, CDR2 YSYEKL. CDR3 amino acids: CASSQASGLAYEQYF. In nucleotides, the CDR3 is TGCGCCAGCAGCCAAGCTAGCGGGTTAGCGTACGAGCAGTACTTC.